The 23 T cell receptor beta chains below all came from one sample that was sequenced in a study of OX40 agonist ivuxolimab in advanced cancers. Using immunoSEQ multiplex PCR, the repertoire was profiled, and TCRdb retains in-frame clones only, with some absent. The sample lists 60,000 or so clones; around four fifths were seen once. Sample: CD4+ or CD8+ T cells sorted from blood, taken in a trial of the OX40 agonist ivuxolimab. These receptors were collected from an adult with an advanced solid tumor such as melanoma, head and neck, liver or kidney cancer.

This chain links TRBV7-9 with TRBJ2-5; D call uncertain. Germline V lookup: CDR1 SEHNR, CDR2 FQNEAQ (reference sequence). The CDR3 is 14 residues long. V shed 5 bases and J shed 5 bases, with 15 bases lying between them. CDR3 DNA: TGTGCCAGCAGCCCGGTAGGCAGTCCGGAGACCCAGTACTTC. This encodes CASSPVGSPETQYF.

This clone was observed a handful of times. The V gene is TRBV7-2, the J gene TRBJ2-5; tentatively, D is TRBD1 (5 bases). The CDR3 has 14 amino acids. Trimming pared 1 base from V and 5 bases from J, leaving 11 bases between. The germline V gene encodes CDR1 SGHTA and CDR2 FQGNSA. CDR3 in amino acids: CASSLEPAGETQYF. The CDR3 DNA reads as TGTGCCAGCAGCTTAGAGCCGGCAGGGGAGACCCAGTACTTC.

The chain combines TRBV30 with TRBJ2-1; 8 bases align to TRBD2. Germline V CDR1 and CDR2: GTSNPN, SVGIG (reference sequence). With 5 bases clipped from V and 9 bases from J, the junction kept 6 bases outside the gene matches. The length of the CDR3 is 12 residues. As DNA, the CDR3 is TGTGCCTGGCACCTCGGGGGGGTTGAGCAGTTCTTC. Protein product: CAWHLGGVEQFF.

The CDR3 DNA reads TGTGCCAGCAGGACGCCAACCTCGGTTTTTGAGCCCCAGCATTTT. Residues: CASRTPTSVFEPQHF. The J gene is TRBJ1-5, the V gene TRBV28, with unresolved D. Trimming shortened V by 6 bases and J by 8 bases, and 20 bases separated the two germline ends. The CDR3 is 15 residues long. The germline gives CDR1 MDHEN, CDR2 SYDVKM.

The CDR3 nucleotides are TGTGCCAGCAGCTTAGATAGGGACAAGGATGCAACTAATGAAAAACTGTTTTTT. Translation gives CASSLDRDKDATNEKLFF. The rearrangement links TRBV7-6 to TRBJ1-4, with TRBD1 as a possible D gene (6 bases). Looked up from germline, CDR1 is SGHVS and CDR2 is FNYEAQ. V gave up 1 base and J gave up 0 bases, with 15 bases separating them. CDR3 length: 18 residues.

The rearrangement joins TRBV28 to TRBJ2-7; TRBD1 agrees at 9 bases. This CDR3 is built from 13 residues. Trimming cost V 7 bases and J 6 bases; bases outside gene matches: 7. The V gene's germline CDR1 is MDHEN and CDR2 SYDVKM. CDR3 DNA sequence: TGTGCCAGCATCGGAGGACAGGGGCGCGAGCAGTACTTC. It specifies CASIGGQGREQYF. Using reference TRBV28 and TRBJ2-7 for the parts outside the CDR3, the full variable domain is DVKVTQSSRYLVKRTGEKVFLECVQDMDHENMFWYRQDPGLGLRLIYFSYDVKMKEKGDIPEGYSVSREKKERFSLILESASTNQTSMYLCASIGGQGREQYFGPGTRLTVT.

The chain combines TRBV7-2 with TRBJ2-5, with 9 nucleotides matching TRBD1. Germline values: CDR1 SGHTA, CDR2 FQGNSA. The CDR3 length is 15 residues. J lost 4 bases, V lost 5 bases, and 8 bases had no gene match. The CDR3 loop is CASSTSGQGRETQYF. The DNA of the CDR3 is TGTGCCAGCAGCACGTCGGGACAGGGTCGAGAGACCCAGTACTTC.

CDR3 protein: CASSRKGQLSYNEQFF. The CDR3 DNA reads as TGTGCCAGTAGTAGGAAGGGACAGCTCTCCTACAATGAGCAGTTCTTC. The chain links TRBV19 to TRBJ2-1; TRBD1 matches 7 bases. J gave up 0 bases and V 4 bases, and 6 bases lay outside the gene matches. Germline loops: CDR1 LNHDA, CDR2 SQIVND (reference sequence). The CDR3 sequence is 16 residues long.

This clone showed up just once. The rearrangement joins TRBV7-2 to TRBJ2-1; D is possibly TRBD2 (5 bases). This CDR3 region has 14 residues. Germline CDR1 reads SGHTA; CDR2 reads FQGNSA. The ends were cut back, 7 bases at V and 6 bases at J, with 16 bases in the middle. For the CDR3, the DNA is TGTGCCAGCACCCGCCCGGGGAACGCCAATGAGCAGTTCTTC. It is translated as CASTRPGNANEQFF.

The chain carries TRBV29-1 and TRBJ2-3, with D hard to call. Trimming removed 1 base from V and 8 bases from J, with 4 bases in between. The CDR3 runs 10 residues. CDR1 and CDR2 from the germline V gene are SQVTM and ANQGSEA. The CDR3 is CSVEVFTQYF. Here the CDR3 DNA reads TGCAGCGTTGAAGTTTTTACGCAGTATTTT.

On this clone itself: Compared with germline, one end of the junction differs, possibly owing to a read error. V usage is TRBV7-2 and J usage is TRBJ2-4, with 15 bases identical to TRBD2. CDR3 size: 14 residues. Germline V gene lookup returns CDR1 SGHTA and CDR2 FQGNSA. CDR3 sequence: CASSSGTSGGPPGF. Written as DNA, the CDR3 is TGTGCCAGCAGCTCCGGGACTAGCGGGGGGCCACCAGGCTTC.

V gene TRBV19 combines with J gene TRBJ2-7; 7 bases agree with TRBD1. Germline V gene lookup returns CDR1 LNHDA and CDR2 SQIVND (reference sequence). The V and J ends lost 9 bases and 2 bases, in that order; junction bases with no gene match: 13. This CDR3 has 15 amino acids. The CDR3 sequence is CASPKRPGQTYEQYF. CDR3 nucleotides: TGTGCCAGCCCAAAAAGACCGGGACAGACCTACGAGCAGTACTTC.

The chain employs TRBV7-9 and TRBJ1-4; 10 bases are shared with TRBD1. Germline V CDR1 and CDR2: SEHNR, FQNEAQ (reference sequence). Trimming cost V 1 base and J 0 bases; bases outside gene matches: 5. CDR3 length: 18 residues. In nucleotides, the CDR3 is TGTGCCAGCAGCTTAGGGTGGACAGGGGGTGCAACTAATGAAAAACTGTTTTTT. Protein product: CASSLGWTGGATNEKLFF.

This chain links TRBV28 with TRBJ1-5; TRBD1 might be the D (6 bases). CDR1 is MDHEN and CDR2 is SYDVKM in the germline V gene. Between the trimmed V and J ends, which lost 5 bases and 2 bases, there was a span of 16 bases. The CDR3 consists of 16 residues. The CDR3 DNA follows: TGTGCCAGCAGTCCCCAAGGGGGGTTTGGCAATCAGCCCCAGCATTTT. Encoded protein: CASSPQGGFGNQPQHF.

The V and J genes are TRBV6-5 and TRBJ2-7; possible D gene TRBD1, 6 bases. V was cut by 6 bases and J by 2 bases, with 11 bases left in between. The CDR3 has 13 amino acids. From germline, CDR1 is MNHEY and CDR2 SVGAGI. The CDR3 sequence is CASRIDRTYEQYF. The CDR3 nucleotides read TGTGCCAGCAGAATCGACAGGACCTACGAGCAGTACTTC.

The chain carries TRBV18 and TRBJ2-7; D unresolved. CDR1 and CDR2 from the germline V gene are KGHSH and LQKENI. Trimming shortened V by 0 bases and J by 2 bases, and 8 bases separated the two germline ends. The CDR3 totals 14 residues. The CDR3 region has the DNA TGTGCCAGCTCACCACCGCGGATAGCCTACGAGCAGTACTTC. It yields the protein CASSPPRIAYEQYF.

The V call is TRBV2, the J call TRBJ2-4; D remains unclear. In germline, CDR1 is SNHLY, CDR2 FYNNEI. The CDR3 is 13 residues long. The V and J ends lost 10 bases and 1 base respectively, with 11 bases between them. The CDR3 is CATCSPAKNIQYF. In nucleotides, the CDR3 is TGTGCCACTTGCAGTCCCGCCAAAAACATTCAGTACTTC.

The chain uses TRBV2 and TRBJ1-6; the match to TRBD1 covers 7 bases. CDR3 length equals 14 residues. After removal of 6 bases from V and 4 bases from J, the junction contained 3 bases not matched to a gene. Per the germline V gene, CDR1 is SNHLY and CDR2 is FYNNEI. CDR3 sequence (DNA): TGTGCCAGCAGGGACAGGAGGTATAATTCACCCCTCCACTTT. This encodes CASRDRRYNSPLHF. The full variable domain, completed using reference TRBV2 and TRBJ1-6, is EPEVTQTPSHQVTQMGQEVILRCVPISNHLYFYWYRQILGQKVEFLVSFYNNEISEKSEIFDDQFSVERPDGSNFTLKIRSTKLEDSAMYFCASRDRRYNSPLHFGNGTRLTVT.

V is TRBV14 and J is TRBJ1-2, with 9 bases fitting TRBD1. The CDR3 runs 18 residues. CDR1 is SGHDN and CDR2 is FVKESK in the germline V gene. The junction had 12 bases not matched to a gene; V was cut back by 4 bases and J by 0 bases. The CDR3 sequence: CASSRNRGQGEANYGYTF. As DNA, the CDR3 is TGTGCCAGCAGCCGGAACAGGGGGCAGGGTGAAGCTAACTATGGCTACACCTTC. The whole variable domain, filled in from reference TRBV14 and TRBJ1-2, reads EAGVTQFPSHSVIEKGQTVTLRCDPISGHDNLYWYRRVMGKEIKFLLHFVKESKQDESGMPNNRFLAERTGGTYSTLKVQPAELEDSGVYFCASSRNRGQGEANYGYTFGSGTRLTVV.

In nucleotides, the CDR3 is TGTGCCAGCAGCGTAGGGACAGAAATCCTCACAGATACGCAGTATTTT. The encoded protein is CASSVGTEILTDTQYF. J is TRBJ2-3 and V is TRBV9; D possibly corresponds to TRBD1 (6 bases). The V gene lost 0 bases and the J gene lost 2 bases, with 13 bases spanning the gap. The CDR3 contains 16 residues. Germline V gene data show CDR1 as SGDLS and CDR2 as YYNGEE.

The chain employs TRBV18 and TRBJ1-2; maybe TRBD1 (6 bases). Trimming stripped 5 bases from V and 6 bases from J, with 13 bases between. Germline values: CDR1 KGHSH, CDR2 LQKENI. The CDR3 has 13 residues. CDR3 region: CASSYVEGDGYTF. The CDR3 coding sequence is TGTGCCAGCTCATACGTTGAGGGGGATGGCTACACCTTC.

This rearrangement joins TRBV19 to TRBJ1-3; 7 nucleotides agree with TRBD1. V was clipped by 7 bases and J by 0 bases; unmatched bases: 6. Looked up from germline, CDR1 is LNHDA and CDR2 is SQIVND (reference sequence). The CDR3 loop spans 15 amino acids. The CDR3 here is CASTQGDSSGNTIYF. The CDR3 DNA reads as TGTGCCAGTACCCAAGGGGACAGCTCTGGAAACACCATATATTTT.

The chain employs TRBV19 and TRBJ2-3; D perhaps matches TRBD1 (5 bases). The ends were cut back, 2 bases at V and 3 bases at J, with 9 bases in the middle. This CDR3 contains 14 residues. Germline V lookup: CDR1 LNHDA, CDR2 SQIVND (reference sequence). The CDR3 protein is CASSIRQGTDTQYF. For the CDR3, the DNA is TGTGCCAGTAGTATAAGGCAGGGAACAGATACGCAGTATTTT.